A selection of T cell receptor beta chains follows, all from one sample in a study of early stage breast cancer tumors. Profiling relied on immunoSEQ multiplex PCR, and the TCRdb table lists in-frame clones only, not all of them. The sample contains about 69,000 clones, around 80% of which appear only once. The sequencing sample was made of blood. The receptors come from a person in their 40s with breast cancer. Both conserved end residues are trimmed from each CDR3. Each record gives: V gene, CDR3 protein.

TRBV6-1,ASRQVWAYEQY
TRBV6-1,ASRSFGGIQYEQF
TRBV28,ASSLSGGTLNEKLF
TRBV7-3,ASSPGENTEAF
TRBV30,AATNYLYNEQF
TRBV20-1,SVPRGKEWY
TRBV27,ASSQVGGISSYNEQF
TRBV27,ASSLNGPHVEQY
TRBV10-3,AISNGTDAF
TRBV7-8,ASSLAREREQF
TRBV27,ASSSAGVEAF
TRBV28,ASSFYMDSLEQY
TRBV6-5,ASSLRLAGGTDTQY
TRBV6-5,ASSPGTGQQPQH
TRBV6-6,ASSGQGAFVGNTIY
TRBV9,ASSVARTGSSQETQY
TRBV10-1,ASSEPGTSGSPEGPDTQY
TRBV28,ASSLFGGLRTSYEQY
TRBV27,ASANIQY
TRBV9,ASSVAGGRYGYT
TRBV19,ASSISGKGFEQF
TRBV28,ASTPRGAYTGELF
TRBV4-1,ASSPVGRNTEAF
TRBV10-2,ASSDPAESGDSYEQY
TRBV14,ASSRWTGPVTEAF
TRBV11-2,ASSNRVRAYEQY
TRBV5-4,ASSTQGGPGGEQF
TRBV6-1,ASSEARGRAKKLF
TRBV28,ASSPGGGEKLF
TRBV27,ASSLPGRGAYNEQF
TRBV7-3,ASSPLTGRTDTQY
TRBV30,AFSGDNEQF
TRBV14,ASSQGAGGHLAYEQY
TRBV18,ASSPDRGTEAF
TRBV28,ASNTGGGDGYT
TRBV4-1,ASSRGGTGNTEAF
TRBV7-9,ASSPQGSNQPQH
TRBV7-9,ASSPRVYEQY
TRBV6-5,ASRTRSDEKLF
TRBV11-2,ASSLIGDSGNTIY
TRBV7-9,ASSLDSGANVLT
TRBV28,ASNHAAGRTDTQY
TRBV27,ASSYTGGAEAQY
TRBV28,ASSPQGIQETQY
TRBV19,ASSIYNEQF